A single T cell receptor (beta chain) is shown here with its context. Clones were read by immunoSEQ multiplex PCR, and TCRdb kept only the in-frame ones, dropping some. This table holds some 130,000 clones, approximately 89% found once. The data are from a study of control samples from healthy donors and cancer patients. CDR1 MDHEN and CDR2 SYDVKM come from the germline V gene. The germline V and J ends were trimmed by 5 bases and 5 bases, with 13 bases remaining between them. This CDR3 has 14 amino acids. The chain uses TRBV28 and TRBJ2-1; D is ambiguous. The sequenced sample consisted of PBMCs. The TCR sequence derives from a man aged 50-60 years with head and neck cancer. The CDR3 spells CASSQPRVNNEQFF. DNA of the CDR3: TGTGCCAGCAGTCAGCCTAGGGTGAACAATGAGCAGTTCTTC.